The 15 T cell receptor beta chains in this list originate from one sample, sequenced in a study of cytomegalovirus exposure and HLA in healthy donors. PCR employed 60 Vbeta and 13 Jbeta primers. Here immunoSEQ multiplex PCR was the method, and the copy in TCRdb shows in-frame clones only, minus some. The sample has more than 150,000 clones, 84% seen once. Sequences were obtained from PBMCs. These receptor sequences come from a girl aged 2-10 years in good health and CMV-seropositive.

The genes are TRBV7-2 and TRBJ1-5; the D gene is possibly TRBD1 (6 bases). V was clipped by 5 bases and J by 3 bases, with 14 bases between them. This CDR3 has 15 amino acids. CDR1 is SGHTA, CDR2 FQGNSA, per germline. CDR3: CASSLLTGNNQPQHF. DNA for the CDR3: TGTGCCAGCAGCCTCCTCACAGGGAACAATCAGCCCCAGCATTTT.

The chain employs TRBV14 and TRBJ2-2; no clear D. V was pared by 1 base and J by 7 bases, with 7 bases between. The CDR3 covers 13 residues. Germline V gene sequence: CDR1 SGHDN, CDR2 FVKESK. The CDR3 DNA follows: TGTGCCAGCAGCCAAGCGAGGTTCGGGGAGCTGTTTTTT. This gives the protein CASSQARFGELFF.

The chain joins TRBV27 to TRBJ2-3, with 9 nucleotides matching TRBD2. The V and J ends lost 4 bases and 9 bases, in that order; junction bases with no gene match: 17. The germline V gene encodes CDR1 MNHEY and CDR2 SMNVEV (reference sequence). This CDR3 comprises 17 residues. CDR3 region: CASSSVAGADGPLTQYF. The CDR3 DNA reads as TGTGCCAGCAGTTCGGTAGCGGGGGCCGACGGCCCCTTAACGCAGTATTTT.

The chain joins TRBV19 to TRBJ1-1, with TRBD1 as a possible D gene (6 bases). Deletions cut 4 bases from V and 0 bases from J, with 9 bases between. Germline V CDR1 and CDR2: LNHDA, SQIVND (reference sequence). The length of the CDR3 is 14 residues. The CDR3 DNA follows: TGTGCCAGTAGTACGGGGGGCATGAACACTGAAGCTTTCTTT. This encodes CASSTGGMNTEAFF.

This clone has a single count. The gene calls are TRBV5-1 and TRBJ2-7; D perhaps matches TRBD1 (6 bases). Germline V gene lookup returns CDR1 SGHRS and CDR2 YFSETQ. The CDR3 has 12 amino acids. V gave up 4 bases and J gave up 6 bases, with 11 bases separating them. The chain's CDR3 is CASSATGFEQYF. The CDR3 DNA follows: TGCGCCAGCAGCGCAACAGGGTTCGAGCAGTACTTC. Full variable domain (outside the CDR3, taken from reference TRBV5-1 and TRBJ2-7): KAGVTQTPRYLIKTRGQQVTLSCSPISGHRSVSWYQQTPGQGLQFLFEYFSETQRNKGNFPGRFSGRQFSNSRSEMNVSTLELGDSALYLCASSATGFEQYFGPGTRLTVT.

This chain connects TRBV11-3 to TRBJ2-1, with no clear D. The V gene's germline CDR1 is SGHNT and CDR2 YENEEA. The CDR3 runs 13 residues. V lost 5 bases to trimming and J lost 5 bases, with 10 bases between them. The DNA for the CDR3 is TGTGCCAGCAGCGCAGGATTTAACAATGAGCAGTTCTTC. Its protein product is CASSAGFNNEQFF.

V is TRBV7-2 and J is TRBJ2-7, with TRBD2 matching over 7 bases. The CDR3 spans 13 residues. The germline V gene encodes CDR1 SGHTA and CDR2 FQGNSA. The V segment lost 6 bases and the J segment 3 bases; nucleotides outside the gene matches: 5. Written as DNA, the CDR3 is TGTGCCAGCAGTACAAGCGGGGACTACGAGCAGTACTTC. It yields the protein CASSTSGDYEQYF.

This rearrangement joins TRBV28 to TRBJ2-7, with 8 positions matching TRBD1. The J segment lost 6 bases and the V segment lost 6 bases, leaving 10 bases of the junction unmatched. The CDR3 contains 14 residues. CDR1 is MDHEN, CDR2 SYDVKM, per germline. The CDR3 loop is CASSLQGASGEQYF. In nucleotides, the CDR3 is TGTGCCAGCAGCCTCCAGGGGGCGAGTGGCGAGCAGTACTTC.

This clone was recorded once. V usage is TRBV4-1 and J usage is TRBJ2-1; 12 bases fit TRBD2. Unmatched junction bases numbered 10, after V lost 0 bases and J lost 4 bases. CDR1 is MGHRA and CDR2 is YSYEKL in the germline V gene. The CDR3 is 19 amino acids. The CDR3 spells CASSQDLSSGGAGYNEQFF. The CDR3 bases are TGCGCCAGCAGCCAAGACCTTTCTAGCGGGGGGGCGGGATACAATGAGCAGTTCTTC.

The rearrangement uses TRBV4-1 and TRBJ1-2, with D uncertain. Germline CDR1 reads MGHRA; CDR2 reads YSYEKL. V shed 0 bases and J shed 4 bases, with 12 bases lying between them. This CDR3 is built from 15 residues. The CDR3: CASSQDWEVRYGYTF. CDR3 nucleotide sequence: TGCGCCAGCAGCCAAGATTGGGAGGTCCGCTATGGCTACACCTTC.

The chain is built from TRBV19 and TRBJ2-7; TRBD2 agrees at 8 bases. V shed 3 bases, J shed 2 bases, and the junction held 6 bases outside the gene matches. CDR3 size: 15 residues. Per the germline V gene, CDR1 is LNHDA and CDR2 is SQIVND (reference sequence). The CDR3 loop reads CASSISGLVTYEQYF. Written as DNA, the CDR3 is TGTGCCAGTAGTATTTCGGGACTAGTTACCTACGAGCAGTACTTC.

The rearrangement links TRBV7-8 to TRBJ2-7; 7 positions agree with TRBD2. After removal of 5 bases from V and 3 bases from J, the junction contained 16 bases not matched to a gene. Per the germline V gene, CDR1 is SGHVS and CDR2 is FQNEAQ. This CDR3 region has 17 residues. The CDR3, as DNA: TGTGCCAGCAGCCTCCAGTCTGGGCGGGGGAGTTACTACGAGCAGTACTTC. This gives the protein CASSLQSGRGSYYEQYF.

The chain combines TRBV14 with TRBJ2-1; TRBD2 matches at 9 bases. Trimming at V came to 2 bases and at J to 9 bases, leaving 8 bases not matched to a gene. The length of the CDR3 is 15 residues. Germline values: CDR1 SGHDN, CDR2 FVKESK. The CDR3 bases are TGTGCCAGCAGCCAACACCTAGCGGGGTTAGGTGAGCAGTTCTTC. This sequence encodes CASSQHLAGLGEQFF.

This clone was found many times. This rearrangement joins TRBV6-5 to TRBJ1-5, with 8 positions matching TRBD1. V was clipped by 6 bases and J by 6 bases; unmatched bases: 7. The CDR3 loop spans 14 amino acids. The V gene's germline CDR1 is MNHEY and CDR2 SVGAGI. The CDR3 loop reads CASSAQGAAQPQHF. CDR3 in DNA: TGTGCCAGCAGCGCCCAGGGGGCGGCTCAGCCCCAGCATTTT.

This clone occurred once. This chain joins TRBV7-6 and TRBJ1-2; 7 nucleotides align to TRBD1. J lost 4 bases, V lost 3 bases, and 8 bases had no gene match. The V gene's germline CDR1 is SGHVS and CDR2 FNYEAQ. The CDR3 spans 15 residues. The CDR3, as DNA: TGTGCCAGCAGCTTCCGACAGGGTGGGAGCTATGGCTACACCTTC. This codes for CASSFRQGGSYGYTF.